This entry lists 12 T cell receptor beta chains sequenced from one sample in a study of blood T cell repertoires in COVID-19. Some clones are missing from TCRdb's copy, which holds only in-frame ones; the method was immunoSEQ multiplex PCR. The table records about 260,000 clones, about 88% of them present only once. Specimen: peripheral blood. These receptors came from a woman aged 25 to 39 with COVID-19, enrolled during active disease.

V gene TRBV7-2 combines with J gene TRBJ1-6; D is perhaps TRBD1 (6 bases). V was cut by 5 bases and J by 7 bases, with 12 bases left in between. The CDR3 covers 14 residues. Germline lookup yields CDR1 SGHTA and CDR2 FQGNSA. Here the CDR3 DNA reads TGTGCCAGCAGCCTCCGAGGACAGAATTCACCCCTCCACTTT. Protein product: CASSLRGQNSPLHF.

This CDR3 is CASRQGIREQFF. In DNA form, the CDR3 reads TGTGCCAGCAGACAGGGGATAAGGGAGCAGTTCTTC. The rearrangement uses TRBV7-2 and TRBJ2-1; 7 nucleotides match TRBD1. CDR1 is SGHTA, CDR2 FQGNSA, per germline. V shed 6 bases, J shed 10 bases, and the junction held 6 bases outside the gene matches. The CDR3 is 12 amino acids.

In its sample, this clone was seen once. The V and J genes are TRBV6-5 and TRBJ1-6; 7 positions agree with TRBD1. The germline V gene encodes CDR1 MNHEY and CDR2 SVGAGI. The CDR3 is 14 amino acids. The trim removed 3 bases at V and 10 bases at J, leaving 6 bases unmatched. DNA of the CDR3: TGTGCCAGCAGTTATAGGGGGCCAGGCTCACCCCTCCACTTT. The encoded protein is CASSYRGPGSPLHF.

The chain carries TRBV27 and TRBJ2-7, with 9 bases fitting TRBD1. CDR3 length equals 18 residues. The V gene end was trimmed by 4 bases and the J gene end by 1 base; junction bases not matched to a gene: 14. Germline V gene lookup returns CDR1 MNHEY and CDR2 SMNVEV (reference sequence). CDR3 sequence reads: CASSSSGTGWAKSYEQYF. The CDR3 DNA is TGTGCCAGCAGTTCTTCCGGGACAGGGTGGGCCAAATCCTACGAGCAGTACTTC.

The rearrangement uses TRBV7-2 and TRBJ2-5, with 11 nucleotides matching TRBD1. The ends lost 5 bases at V and 9 bases at J; junction bases unmatched: 8. Germline CDR1 is SGHTA and CDR2 is FQGNSA. The CDR3 runs to 14 residues. The CDR3 nucleotides read TGTGCCAGCAGCCCAACGCCGGGACAGGGGGCCCAGTACTTC. Protein product: CASSPTPGQGAQYF. Looking up the rest from reference TRBV7-2 and TRBJ2-5 gives the full variable domain: GAGVSQSPSNKVTEKGKDVELRCDPISGHTALYWYRQSLGQGLEFLIYFQGNSAPDKSGLPSDRFSAERTGGSVSTLTIQRTQQEDSAVYLCASSPTPGQGAQYFGPGTRLLVL.

Only one count was recorded for this clone. The J gene is TRBJ2-1, the V gene TRBV5-1; 7 bases are a match to TRBD1. With V trimmed by 5 bases and J by 8 bases, 4 bases remained unmatched. The length of the CDR3 is 12 residues. Germline CDR1 and CDR2: SGHRS and YFSETQ. As DNA, the CDR3 is TGCGCCAGCAGGAAAACAGGGGATGAGCAGTTCTTC. Residues: CASRKTGDEQFF.

A single count supports this clone. Here the CDR3 reads CASRDGDSYEQYF. The CDR3 DNA follows: TGTGCCAGCAGAGACGGGGACTCCTACGAGCAGTACTTC. V and J are TRBV27 and TRBJ2-7; D might be TRBD2 (5 bases). V lost 6 bases, J lost 0 bases, and 9 bases lay in between. CDR1 and CDR2 (germline): MNHEY, SMNVEV (reference sequence). This CDR3 region has 13 residues.

The CDR3: CASSPGSNTGELFF. The DNA of the CDR3 is TGTGCCAGCTCACCAGGCTCTAACACCGGGGAGCTGTTTTTT. V is TRBV18 and J is TRBJ2-2, with no clear D. Germline lookup yields CDR1 KGHSH and CDR2 LQKENI. The V gene lost 2 bases and the J gene lost 2 bases, with 6 bases spanning the gap. The CDR3 has 14 residues.

This chain connects TRBV7-9 to TRBJ2-2; weak D call: TRBD2 (5 bases). With 5 bases removed from V and 7 bases from J, the gap between germline ends came to 17 bases. Germline assignment: CDR1 SEHNR and CDR2 FQNEAQ (reference sequence). This CDR3 has 15 residues. CDR3 DNA sequence: TGTGCCAGCAGCCCCACCGGACTCTGGGGCGGGGAGCTGTTTTTT. As protein: CASSPTGLWGGELFF.

The chain couples TRBV7-9 to TRBJ1-3; D might be TRBD1 (6 bases). The CDR3 runs 18 residues. Looked up from germline, CDR1 is SEHNR and CDR2 is FQNEAQ (reference sequence). Trimming took off 6 bases at V and 0 bases at J, with 21 bases between the two ends. CDR3: CASRSNTGSESSGNTIYF. The CDR3 region has the DNA TGTGCCAGCAGATCCAACACAGGGTCCGAAAGCTCTGGAAACACCATATATTTT.

The chain has TRBV4-1 and TRBJ2-1, with D unresolved. The ends were cut back, 1 base at V and 0 bases at J, with 7 bases in the middle. Germline lookup yields CDR1 MGHRA and CDR2 YSYEKL. The CDR3 loop spans 15 amino acids. CDR3 sequence: CASSQGESSYNEQFF. CDR3 nucleotides: TGCGCCAGCAGCCAAGGAGAAAGCTCCTACAATGAGCAGTTCTTC.

This chain links TRBV24-1 with TRBJ2-1, with 9 bases lining up with TRBD1. J was trimmed by 2 bases and V by 2 bases; bases with no gene match: 6. The germline V gene has CDR1 KGHDR and CDR2 SFDVKD. The CDR3 has 17 amino acids. The CDR3 sequence: CATSDSRRDRAYNEQFF. DNA for the CDR3: TGTGCCACCAGTGATTCTCGCCGGGACAGGGCCTACAATGAGCAGTTCTTC.